The sequence of this TCR beta chain was determined in a study of blood T cell repertoires in COVID-19 (dated by TCRdb to the early 2020s). As for the study more broadly: The collaborator samples originated in the United States, Italy and Spain and spanned the acute and convalescent phases of COVID-19. The material from the prospective study consisted of cDNA or gDNA derived from T cells, B-cell-depleted T cells, or PBMCs. Subjects who had been exposed to COVID-19, were actively infected with it, or had recovered from it provided the deeply sampled blood TCRbeta repertoires that made up the dataset. The repertoires were released in a freely available public database intended as a resource for research on the immune response to SARS-CoV-2. Samples were obtained from the ongoing ImmuneRACE study (first 160 participants) and from 950 to 1,500 subjects provided by 6 global collaborators. The sample metadata nearly always contained a de-identified subject ID, COVID-19 status, age in years and sex. Where HLA class I and class II types were available, the types were taken from metadata supplied by the sample provider, not from assay-based typing.

Collaborating institutions collected whole blood in K2EDTA tubes following their own protocols. For TCRbeta analysis, collaborator samples were shipped as frozen whole blood, as isolated PBMCs, or as DNA extracted from either sample type. Points on this clone: Its antigen specificity is not known. Per-nucleotide qualities are absent, and no much larger clonotype sits a single base away.

The immunoSEQ Assay, a bias-controlled multiplex PCR, was used to amplify TCRbeta CDR3 regions from genomic DNA. In the paper's pipeline: Nucleated cell counts per sample were estimated from amplification of reference gene primers within the assay. Sequence reads were collapsed and filtered to measure the absolute abundance of every unique TCRbeta CDR3 rearrangement. For each sample, productive Simpson clonality was calculated by taking the square root of Simpson's diversity index across productive rearrangements. What TCRdb holds here is the immuneACCESS table cut down to in-frame rearrangements. Part of the clones is not present; checked against another copy, under half of the missing clones reflect an unresolved V gene, and the others are unexplained. V, J and clone size are taken as reported in that table, and D and trimming were inferred from the DNA itself. Here the sample has around 26,000 clones; roughly three quarters occur a single time. The ten largest clones add up to about 43% of the sample.

The full study reports these points: Clinical and demographic metadata were provided uncurated, with the amount varying by source and participant.

This clonotype was sampled from a man in his sixties or seventies with acute or convalescent COVID-19. Input material: peripheral blood.

The CDR3 loop reads CARSSSGRARFYEQYF. Read as DNA, the sequence is TGTGCCAGAAGCTCCAGCGGGAGGGCCCGATTCTACGAGCAGTACTTC. The chain couples TRBV5-3 to TRBJ2-7; a stretch of 10 junction bases matches TRBD2. TRBV5-3 is treated as an ORF (open reading frame) with a function not yet certain. The CDR3 spans 16 residues, from the cysteine through the phenylalanine. Only the CDR3 portion is preserved as DNA: 48 bases, with reading frame beginning at the first base. Ends trimmed: V by 3 bases, J by 3 bases; bases unmatched to a gene: 9.